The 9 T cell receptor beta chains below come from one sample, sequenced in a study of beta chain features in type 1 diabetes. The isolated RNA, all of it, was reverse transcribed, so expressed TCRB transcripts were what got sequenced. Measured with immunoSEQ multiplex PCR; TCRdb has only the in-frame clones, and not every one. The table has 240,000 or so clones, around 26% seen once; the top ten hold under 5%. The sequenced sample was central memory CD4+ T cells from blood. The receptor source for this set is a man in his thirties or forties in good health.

The CDR3, as DNA: TGTGCCAGCAGTGTCTGGGGGGATACGCAGTATTTT. Translation gives CASSVWGDTQYF. This chain links TRBV25-1 with TRBJ2-3; D possibly matches TRBD1 or TRBD2 (5 bases each). Germline V CDR1 and CDR2: MGHDK, SYGVNS. V was clipped by 4 bases and J by 6 bases, with 8 bases between them. The CDR3 sequence is 12 residues long. Complete variable domain (other parts from reference TRBV25-1 and TRBJ2-3): EADIYQTPRYLVIGTGKKITLECSQTMGHDKMYWYQQDPGMELHLIHYSYGVNSTEKGDLSSESTVSRIRTEHFPLTLESARPSHTSQYLCASSVWGDTQYFGPGTRLTVL.

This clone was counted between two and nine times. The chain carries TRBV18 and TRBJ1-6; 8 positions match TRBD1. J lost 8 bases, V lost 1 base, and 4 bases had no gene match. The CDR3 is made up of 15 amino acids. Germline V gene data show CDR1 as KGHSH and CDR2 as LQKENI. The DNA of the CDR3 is TGTGCCAGCTCACCACGTACAGGGGGAGATTCACCCCTCCACTTT. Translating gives CASSPRTGGDSPLHF.

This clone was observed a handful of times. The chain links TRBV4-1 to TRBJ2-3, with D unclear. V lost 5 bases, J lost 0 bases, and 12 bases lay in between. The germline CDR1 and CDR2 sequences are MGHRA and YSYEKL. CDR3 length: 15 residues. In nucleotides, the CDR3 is TGCGCCAGCAGCTTAAGTCCAGTTAGCACAGATACGCAGTATTTT. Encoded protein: CASSLSPVSTDTQYF.

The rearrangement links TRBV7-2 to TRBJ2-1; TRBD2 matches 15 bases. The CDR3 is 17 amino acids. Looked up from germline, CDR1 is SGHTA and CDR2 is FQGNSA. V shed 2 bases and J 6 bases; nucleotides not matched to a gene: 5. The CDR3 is CASSLTGLAGGVNEQFF. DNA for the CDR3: TGTGCCAGCAGCTTAACGGGACTAGCGGGAGGAGTCAATGAGCAGTTCTTC.

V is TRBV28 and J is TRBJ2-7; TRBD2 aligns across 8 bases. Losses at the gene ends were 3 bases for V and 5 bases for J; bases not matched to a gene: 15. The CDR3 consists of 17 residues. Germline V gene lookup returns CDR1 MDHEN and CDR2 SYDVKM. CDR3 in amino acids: CASSLGLHGRALNEQYF. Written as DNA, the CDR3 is TGTGCCAGCAGTTTGGGTCTCCACGGGAGGGCCCTGAACGAGCAGTACTTC. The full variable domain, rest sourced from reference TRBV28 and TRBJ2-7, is DVKVTQSSRYLVKRTGEKVFLECVQDMDHENMFWYRQDPGLGLRLIYFSYDVKMKEKGDIPEGYSVSREKKERFSLILESASTNQTSMYLCASSLGLHGRALNEQYFGPGTRLTVT.

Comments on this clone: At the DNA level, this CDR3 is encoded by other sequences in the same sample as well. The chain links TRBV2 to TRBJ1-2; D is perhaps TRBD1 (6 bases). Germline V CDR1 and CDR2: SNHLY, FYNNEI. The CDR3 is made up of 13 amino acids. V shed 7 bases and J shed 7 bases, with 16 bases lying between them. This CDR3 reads CASKRIQGGGYTF. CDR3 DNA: TGTGCCAGCAAAAGAATACAGGGTGGTGGCTACACCTTC.

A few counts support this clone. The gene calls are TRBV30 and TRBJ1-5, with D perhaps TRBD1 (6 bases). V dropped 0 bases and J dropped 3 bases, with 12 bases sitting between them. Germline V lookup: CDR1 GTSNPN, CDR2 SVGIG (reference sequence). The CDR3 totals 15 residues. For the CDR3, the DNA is TGTGCCTGGAGTGTAAACAGGGCGGACAATCAGCCCCAGCATTTT. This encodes CAWSVNRADNQPQHF. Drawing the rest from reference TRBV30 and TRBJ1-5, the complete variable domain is SQTIHQWPATLVQPVGSPLSLECTVEGTSNPNLYWYRQAAGRGLQLLFYSVGIGQISSEVPQNLSASRPQDRQFILSSKKLLLSDSGFYLCAWSVNRADNQPQHFGDGTRLSIL.

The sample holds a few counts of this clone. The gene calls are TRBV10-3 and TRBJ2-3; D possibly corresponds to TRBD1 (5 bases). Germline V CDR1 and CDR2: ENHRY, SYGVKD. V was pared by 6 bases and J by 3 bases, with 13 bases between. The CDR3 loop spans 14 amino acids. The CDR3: CAIRRTGVTDTQYF. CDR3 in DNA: TGTGCCATCAGGAGAACAGGAGTAACAGATACGCAGTATTTT.

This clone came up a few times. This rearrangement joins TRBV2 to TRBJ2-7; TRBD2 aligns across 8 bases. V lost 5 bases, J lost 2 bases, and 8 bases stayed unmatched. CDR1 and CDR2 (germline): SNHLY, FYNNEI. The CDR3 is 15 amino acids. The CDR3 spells CASSPSPGLAYEQYF. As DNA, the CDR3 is TGTGCCAGCAGTCCCTCTCCGGGACTAGCCTACGAGCAGTACTTC.